The clone carrying this T cell receptor (beta chain) was found a few times. Its antigen is unknown. These data originate in a study of cytomegalovirus exposure and HLA in healthy donors. A multiplex PCR was run with 60 Vbeta primers and 13 Jbeta primers. Profiling relied on immunoSEQ multiplex PCR, and the TCRdb table lists in-frame clones only, not all of them. The sample shows about 110,000 clones, over 70% of them seen only once. This CDR3 region has 13 residues. CDR1 is SGHAT, CDR2 FQNNGV, per germline. V lost 1 base, J lost 0 bases, and 3 bases lay in between. Each donor was nominally healthy when sampled (though unrecorded immune exposures were likely). The study's findings and limits: Usually a TCR sequence was rare, but some public TCRs were found in many donors. Reports indicate that TCR beta sequences accurately predicted the HLA-A and HLA-B alleles of most subjects. Common viral pathogens seemed, in a later analysis, to connect with several of the most significant clusters.

This clonotype originated in a young man in good health and CMV-seronegative. This rearrangement joins TRBV11-2 to TRBJ1-1; D remains unclear. The material sequenced was PBMCs. CDR3 sequence (DNA): TGTGCCAGCAGCTTAGCCATGAACACTGAAGCTTTCTTT. This codes for CASSLAMNTEAFF.